The source of this T cell receptor (beta chain) is a study of CD8 T cells in Susac syndrome. Blood CD8+ and CD4+ T cells underwent high-throughput TCR beta sequencing. The multiple sclerosis controls, all treatment-naive patients, had relapsing-remitting disease that was stable or active. Negative isolation was used for CD8+ and CD4+ T cells, and FACS enrichment was applied to TEMRA cells. CDR3 length: 16 residues. The V and J ends lost 8 bases and 0 bases respectively, with 16 bases between them. Germline V gene lookup returns CDR1 SEHNR and CDR2 FQNEAQ (reference sequence). Random hexamers served to reverse transcribe roughly 0.5 to 1 ug RNA. Amplification of TCR beta CDR3 was carried out by immunoSEQ multiplex PCR, which covered 54 Vbeta and 13 Jbeta segments. Using its own MiXCR run on the immunoSEQ multiplex PCR reads, TCRdb lists one record per CDR3 protein. This table holds about 300,000 distinct CDR3 sequences, approximately 90% found once.

The V gene is TRBV7-9, the J gene TRBJ1-4, with TRBD1 as a possible D gene (6 bases). The source material was CD8+ T cells from PBMCs. This TCR derives from a human donor with multiple sclerosis. CDR3 sequence (DNA): TGTGCCAGCCTGGGCAGGGGACCTGCAACTAATGAAAAACTGTTTTTT. This encodes CASLGRGPATNEKLFF.